A single sample gave rise to the 24 T cell receptor beta chains below, sequenced in a study of blood T cell repertoires in COVID-19. Assay: immunoSEQ multiplex PCR; the TCRdb copy retains only in-frame clones and omits some. Seen here are some 50,000 clones, around nine tenths observed once, and the top ten hold about 3%. Sequencing used peripheral blood. These receptor sequences come from a human donor in a cohort sampled during active COVID-19.

This chain joins TRBV29-1 and TRBJ1-1; no definite D call. In germline, CDR1 is SQVTM, CDR2 ANQGSEA. The CDR3 loop spans 14 amino acids. V gave up 3 bases and J gave up 4 bases, with 15 bases separating them. This CDR3 is CSVEAVQGGTEAFF. CDR3 sequence (DNA): TGCAGCGTTGAGGCGGTGCAAGGCGGCACTGAAGCTTTCTTT.

The genes are TRBV19 and TRBJ2-6; possible D gene TRBD1, 6 bases. The germline V gene has CDR1 LNHDA and CDR2 SQIVND (reference sequence). Trimming shortened V by 7 bases and J by 4 bases, and 14 bases separated the two germline ends. This CDR3 contains 15 residues. For the CDR3, the DNA is TGTGCCAGTACCTTCAGGGGAGCCGGGGCCAACGTCCTGACTTTC. This encodes CASTFRGAGANVLTF.

This clone was recorded once. V gene TRBV6-4 combines with J gene TRBJ2-2; weak D call: TRBD2 (7 bases). The germline V and J ends were trimmed by 3 bases and 3 bases, with 14 bases remaining between them. Per germline, CDR1 MRHNA and CDR2 SNTAGT. The length of the CDR3 is 16 residues. CDR3: CASSESTGRDTGELFF. CDR3 nucleotide sequence: TGTGCCAGCAGTGAGAGTACAGGGAGGGACACCGGGGAGCTGTTTTTT.

V is TRBV13 and J is TRBJ2-6; D gene uncertain. This CDR3 has 15 amino acids. Per germline, CDR1 PRHDT and CDR2 FYEKMQ (reference sequence). V shed 3 bases and J shed 0 bases, with 6 bases lying between them. The CDR3 sequence: CASSFRSSGANVLTF. In nucleotides, the CDR3 is TGTGCCAGCAGCTTTCGTAGCTCTGGGGCCAACGTCCTGACTTTC.

The V call is TRBV9, the J call TRBJ1-1; D possibly corresponds to TRBD1 (6 bases). Germline V gives CDR1 SGDLS, CDR2 YYNGEE. V was shortened by 3 bases and J by 5 bases, with 11 bases between the two germline ends. The CDR3 loop spans 13 amino acids. The CDR3 sequence: CASSATGKTEAFF. Here the CDR3 DNA reads TGTGCCAGCAGCGCTACAGGGAAGACTGAAGCTTTCTTT.

The chain joins TRBV5-8 to TRBJ2-7; 9 bases are shared with TRBD2. The CDR3 loop spans 15 amino acids. The germline V gene has CDR1 SGHTS and CDR2 YDEGEE. J gave up 0 bases and V 3 bases, and 4 bases lay outside the gene matches. CDR3 residues: CASSWREGNSYEQYF. The CDR3 DNA follows: TGTGCCAGCAGCTGGCGGGAGGGGAACTCCTACGAGCAGTACTTC.

The chain recombines TRBV4-1 with TRBJ1-1; 10 bases match TRBD1. Germline trimming cut 4 bases from V and 4 bases from J; bases unmatched to any gene: 9. Germline values: CDR1 MGHRA, CDR2 YSYEKL. The CDR3 extends over 16 amino acids. This CDR3 reads CASSLRDRGGGTEAFF. CDR3 nucleotide sequence: TGCGCCAGCAGCCTCCGGGACAGGGGAGGGGGCACTGAAGCTTTCTTT.

The chain links TRBV7-2 to TRBJ2-7; 7 bases align to TRBD2. The CDR3 is made up of 14 amino acids. The germline V gene has CDR1 SGHTA and CDR2 FQGNSA. V trimming: 3 bases; J trimming: 2 bases; junction bases outside the gene matches: 4. The CDR3, as DNA: TGTGCCAGCAGCTTTAGCGGGCTAACCTACGAGCAGTACTTC. This translates into CASSFSGLTYEQYF. Supplemented by reference TRBV7-2 and TRBJ2-7, the full variable domain reads GAGVSQSPSNKVTEKGKDVELRCDPISGHTALYWYRQSLGQGLEFLIYFQGNSAPDKSGLPSDRFSAERTGGSVSTLTIQRTQQEDSAVYLCASSFSGLTYEQYFGPGTRLTVT.

As DNA, the CDR3 is TGTGCCAGCAGTTACGAGGGGGCCTACGAGCAGTACTTC. It is translated as CASSYEGAYEQYF. The V call is TRBV6-5, the J call TRBJ2-7; TRBD1 is a possible D gene (6 bases). Germline loops: CDR1 MNHEY, CDR2 SVGAGI. This CDR3 comprises 13 residues. With 2 bases removed from V and 2 bases from J, the gap between germline ends came to 7 bases.

This clone appeared a few times. This chain joins TRBV3-1 (or the pseudogene TRBV3-2) and TRBJ2-3; D might be TRBD2 (6 bases). Germline V gene lookup returns CDR1 LGHDT and CDR2 YNNKEL (reference sequence). The V and J ends lost 7 bases and 4 bases respectively, with 15 bases between them. This CDR3 has 14 amino acids. CDR3 sequence: CASTQGGEADTQYF. CDR3 DNA sequence: TGTGCCAGCACTCAGGGCGGGGAGGCAGATACGCAGTATTTT.

The table lists this clone with a few counts. J is TRBJ2-7 and V is TRBV7-7; 9 bases agree with TRBD1. Per germline, CDR1 SSHAT and CDR2 FNYEAQ (reference sequence). Trimming cost V 0 bases and J 4 bases; bases outside gene matches: 4. The CDR3 length is 15 residues. The CDR3: CASSLAPGTGYEQYF. CDR3 sequence (DNA): TGTGCCAGCAGCTTAGCGCCCGGGACAGGGTACGAGCAGTACTTC. Supplemented by reference TRBV7-7 and TRBJ2-7, the full variable domain reads GAGVSQSPRYKVTKRGQDVTLRCDPISSHATLYWYQQALGQGPEFLTYFNYEAQPDKSGLPSDRFSAERPEGSISTLTIQRTEQRDSAMYRCASSLAPGTGYEQYFGPGTRLTVT.

The rearrangement uses TRBV3-1 (or the pseudogene TRBV3-2) and TRBJ2-5; 8 bases line up with TRBD2. This CDR3 comprises 14 residues. V dropped 0 bases and J dropped 7; count of bases not matched to a gene: 4. CDR1 is LGHDT, CDR2 YNNKEL, per germline (reference sequence). CDR3 protein: CASSQDSAGGTQYF. The DNA of the CDR3 is TGTGCCAGCAGCCAAGATAGCGCGGGAGGGACCCAGTACTTC.

The chain is built from TRBV18 and TRBJ2-7, with TRBD1 identical over 10 bases. The CDR3 totals 15 residues. V shed 7 bases, J shed 2 bases, and the junction held 8 bases outside the gene matches. The germline V gene has CDR1 KGHSH and CDR2 LQKENI. CDR3 residues: CASCPGTGDPYEQYF. CDR3 in DNA: TGTGCCAGCTGCCCCGGGACAGGGGATCCCTACGAGCAGTACTTC.

CDR3 coding DNA: TGTGCCAGCAGCTTAGGGAGTAGCAATCAGCCCCAGCATTTT. Translated: CASSLGSSNQPQHF. The chain is built from TRBV5-6 and TRBJ1-5; no definite D call. Trimming stripped 2 bases from V and 0 bases from J, with 6 bases between. Germline CDR1 SGHDT, CDR2 YYEEEE. This CDR3 spans 14 amino acids.

V is TRBV27 and J is TRBJ1-1; tentatively, D is TRBD1 (5 bases). Between the trimmed V and J ends, which lost 4 bases and 4 bases, there was a span of 13 bases. In germline, CDR1 is MNHEY, CDR2 SMNVEV (reference sequence). This CDR3 has 14 residues. The CDR3 region has the DNA TGTGCCAGCAGTTCGATAATACAGGCCACTGAAGCTTTCTTT. Its protein is CASSSIIQATEAFF.

The chain carries TRBV5-4 and TRBJ2-2, with 7 bases lining up with TRBD1. The V segment lost 4 bases and the J segment 3 bases; nucleotides outside the gene matches: 6. Germline CDR1 is SGHNT and CDR2 is YYREEE (reference sequence). The CDR3 extends over 15 amino acids. CDR3 sequence (DNA): TGTGCCAGCAGCCCTAGGACAGGATACACCGGGGAGCTGTTTTTT. Amino acids: CASSPRTGYTGELFF.

The chain has TRBV5-8 and TRBJ1-6; 7 bases align to TRBD1. The length of the CDR3 is 13 residues. The J segment lost 7 bases and the V segment lost 8 bases, leaving 6 bases of the junction unmatched. Germline V CDR1 and CDR2: SGHTS, YDEGEE. CDR3 amino acids: CARRRDSNSPLHF. CDR3 sequence (DNA): TGTGCCAGGAGAAGGGACAGCAATTCACCCCTCCACTTT.

V is TRBV4-1 and J is TRBJ2-5, with TRBD2 identical over 8 bases. CDR1 MGHRA and CDR2 YSYEKL come from the germline V gene. The V segment lost 4 bases and the J segment 4 bases; nucleotides outside the gene matches: 14. This CDR3 is 17 amino acids long. CDR3 residues: CASSRLPTGGESETQYF. CDR3 bases: TGCGCCAGCAGCCGCCTTCCCACGGGGGGGGAATCAGAGACCCAGTACTTC.

J is TRBJ2-6 and V is TRBV3-1 (or the pseudogene TRBV3-2); the D is unclear. The CDR3 is 15 residues long. Germline V gives CDR1 LGHDT, CDR2 YNNKEL (reference sequence). The V gene lost 4 bases and the J gene lost 2 bases, with 9 bases spanning the gap. CDR3 sequence: CASSPSLAGANVLTF. In nucleotides, the CDR3 is TGTGCCAGCAGCCCATCACTGGCTGGGGCCAACGTCCTGACTTTC.

This rearrangement joins TRBV11-3 to TRBJ2-3; perhaps TRBD1 as D (6 bases). Germline CDR1 and CDR2: SGHNT and YENEEA. Trimming shortened V by 5 bases and J by 0 bases, and 15 bases separated the two germline ends. The CDR3 sequence is 16 residues long. The CDR3, as DNA: TGTGCCAGCAGCCCGGCCGGGACACGGAGCACAGATACGCAGTATTTT. Translation: CASSPAGTRSTDTQYF.

CDR3 sequence reads: CASRNTDRLRGYTF. DNA for the CDR3: TGTGCCAGCAGAAATACCGACAGGCTCAGGGGCTACACCTTC. The V and J genes are TRBV7-9 and TRBJ1-2; D possibly corresponds to TRBD1 (6 bases). This CDR3 spans 14 amino acids. Germline CDR1 is SEHNR and CDR2 is FQNEAQ (reference sequence). Trimming pared 6 bases from V and 8 bases from J, leaving 19 bases between. The entire variable domain, with the rest obtained from reference TRBV7-9 and TRBJ1-2, is as follows: DTGVSQNPRHKITKRGQNVTFRCDPISEHNRLYWYRQTLGQGPEFLTYFQNEAQLEKSRLLSDRFSAERPKGSFSTLEIQRTEQGDSAMYLCASRNTDRLRGYTFGSGTRLTVV.

This chain uses TRBV7-2 with TRBJ1-5; D is perhaps TRBD1 (6 bases). Per germline, CDR1 SGHTA and CDR2 FQGNSA. The CDR3 is 14 amino acids. Trimming shortened V by 5 bases and J by 7 bases, and 15 bases separated the two germline ends. For the CDR3, the DNA is TGTGCCAGCAGCGCGAACAGGGCTGGACAGCCCCAGCATTTT. Translated: CASSANRAGQPQHF.

The chain recombines TRBV11-3 with TRBJ2-3; TRBD2 matches at 11 bases. The J segment lost 5 bases and the V segment lost 5 bases, leaving 9 bases of the junction unmatched. This CDR3 is built from 16 residues. CDR1 and CDR2 (germline): SGHNT, YENEEA. CDR3 in DNA: TGTGCCAGCAGCCCAACCGGGACTAGCGGCATAGATACGCAGTATTTT. Encoded protein: CASSPTGTSGIDTQYF.

The gene calls are TRBV18 and TRBJ2-2, with 10 bases matching TRBD2. CDR3 length: 17 residues. V was pared by 3 bases and J by 0 bases, with 4 bases of the junction left unmatched. The germline V gene has CDR1 KGHSH and CDR2 LQKENI. The CDR3 loop is CASSPELAGSNTGELFF. The CDR3 bases are TGTGCCAGCTCACCCGAACTAGCGGGATCGAACACCGGGGAGCTGTTTTTT.